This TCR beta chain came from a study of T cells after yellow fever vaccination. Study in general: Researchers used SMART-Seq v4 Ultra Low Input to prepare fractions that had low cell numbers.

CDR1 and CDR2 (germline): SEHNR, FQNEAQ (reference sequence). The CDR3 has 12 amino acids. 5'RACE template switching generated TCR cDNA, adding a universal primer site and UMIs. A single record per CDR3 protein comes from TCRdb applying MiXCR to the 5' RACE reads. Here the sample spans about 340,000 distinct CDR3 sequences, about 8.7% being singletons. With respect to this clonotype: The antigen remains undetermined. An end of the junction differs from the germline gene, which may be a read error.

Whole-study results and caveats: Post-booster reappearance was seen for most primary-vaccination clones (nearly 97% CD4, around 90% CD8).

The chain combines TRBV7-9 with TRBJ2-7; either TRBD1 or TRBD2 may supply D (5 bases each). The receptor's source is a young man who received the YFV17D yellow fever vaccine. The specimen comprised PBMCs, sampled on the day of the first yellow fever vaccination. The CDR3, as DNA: TGTGCCAGCAGCCGCTCCGGGGCAGCTCTCTTCTTC. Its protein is CASSRSGAALFF.